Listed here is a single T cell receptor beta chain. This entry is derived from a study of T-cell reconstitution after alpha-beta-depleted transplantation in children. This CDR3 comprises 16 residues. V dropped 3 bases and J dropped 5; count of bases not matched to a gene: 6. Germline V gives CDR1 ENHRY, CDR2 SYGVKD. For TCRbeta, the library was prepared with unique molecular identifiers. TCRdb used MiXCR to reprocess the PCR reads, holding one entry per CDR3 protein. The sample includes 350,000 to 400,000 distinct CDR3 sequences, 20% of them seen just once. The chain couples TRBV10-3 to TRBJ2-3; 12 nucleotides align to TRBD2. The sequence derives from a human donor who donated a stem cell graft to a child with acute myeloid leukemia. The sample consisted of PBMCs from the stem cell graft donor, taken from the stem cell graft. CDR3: CAISDLAGGRGDTQYF. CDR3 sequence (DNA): TGTGCCATCAGTGATCTAGCGGGAGGGCGAGGAGATACGCAGTATTTT.